This TCR beta chain was observed in a study of post-analysis software for immune sequencing data. Concerning this clonotype: Its target is unknown. At one of its ends the junction is not consistent with the germline gene, which may arise from a read error.

The TCR beta cDNA libraries carried unique molecular identifiers. Each CDR3 protein gets one entry after TCRdb re-called the PCR reads with MiXCR. There are 150,000 to 200,000 distinct CDR3 sequences in the sample; 30% occur only once, and less than 1.6% lies in the top ten. The CDR3 runs 17 residues. CDR1 is SGHDN, CDR2 FVKESK, per germline. Study-level findings and limits: Elevated frequency relative to controls characterized 4 or 5 TRBV segments in patients, TRBV5-6, TRBV5-1 and TRBV20-1 among them.

The chain joins TRBV14 to TRBJ2-5, with 11 bases fitting TRBD2. The clonotype was recovered from a girl between 5 and 17 years old with multiple sclerosis. The sequenced sample consisted of blood. The CDR3 DNA follows: TGTGCCAGCAGCCAGTACGATTTACTAGCGGGAGTAGGCGAGCAGTGCTTC. Protein sequence: CASSQYDLLAGVGEQCF.